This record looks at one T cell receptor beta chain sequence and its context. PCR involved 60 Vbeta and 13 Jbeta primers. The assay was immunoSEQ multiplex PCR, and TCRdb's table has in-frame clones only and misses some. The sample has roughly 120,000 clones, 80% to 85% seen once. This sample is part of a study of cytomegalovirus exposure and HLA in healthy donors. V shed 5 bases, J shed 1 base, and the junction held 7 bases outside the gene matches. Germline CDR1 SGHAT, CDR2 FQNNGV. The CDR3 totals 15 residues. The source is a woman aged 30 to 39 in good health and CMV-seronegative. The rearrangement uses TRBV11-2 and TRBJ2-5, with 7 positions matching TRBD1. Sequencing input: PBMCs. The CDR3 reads CASSERQGSQETQYF. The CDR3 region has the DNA TGTGCCAGCAGCGAAAGACAGGGTAGCCAAGAGACCCAGTACTTC.